These 11 T cell receptor beta chains originate from one sample sequenced in a study of shared clonotypes between healthy human individuals. Sequencing used immunoSEQ multiplex PCR; TCRdb keeps in-frame clones, though not all of them. This table has about 120,000 clones, about 71% appearing once. Sequencing was carried out using memory CD8+ T cells sorted from blood. Regarding subset: CD45RO+ cells pooled with CCR7-negative TemRA cells. All receptors derive from a woman between 25 and 40 years old in good health.

The CDR3 coding sequence is TGTGCCAGCGAACCGGGGGAGGGGGCCACCGGGGAGCTGTTTTTT. Protein: CASEPGEGATGELFF. V usage is TRBV28 and J usage is TRBJ2-2; D might be TRBD1 or TRBD2, each matching 7 bases. The germline V and J ends were trimmed by 8 bases and 4 bases, with 17 bases remaining between them. The CDR3 spans 15 residues. Germline values: CDR1 MDHEN, CDR2 SYDVKM.

This clone was detected a few times. The J gene is TRBJ2-3, the V gene TRBV6-4; the D gene could be TRBD1 or TRBD2 (5 bases each). V was trimmed by 0 bases and J by 0 bases, leaving 7 bases between them. Germline CDR1 reads MRHNA; CDR2 reads SNTAGT. The CDR3 has 15 residues. For the CDR3, the DNA is TGTGCCAGCAGTGACTCTGGGGGTAGCACAGATACGCAGTATTTT. It specifies CASSDSGGSTDTQYF.

This clone was counted only a few times. The chain employs TRBV6-1 and TRBJ2-3, with TRBD1 matching 10 bases. There are 15 residues in the CDR3. In germline, CDR1 is MNHNS, CDR2 SASEGT. Germline trimming cut 2 bases from V and 8 bases from J; bases unmatched to any gene: 7. In DNA, the CDR3 is TGTGCCAGCAGTGAACAGACAGGGGGCGCGGGTACGCAGTATTTT. This sequence encodes CASSEQTGGAGTQYF.

This clone was seen once. The chain carries TRBV11-2 and TRBJ2-7; the match to TRBD2 covers 7 bases. V gave up 3 bases and J gave up 5 bases; unmatched junction bases: 7. The germline gives CDR1 SGHAT, CDR2 FQNNGV. CDR3 length: 14 residues. The CDR3 DNA reads TGTGCCAGCAGCTTGCCCAGCGGGGACGACGAGCAGTACTTC. Translating gives CASSLPSGDDEQYF.

This clone was counted many times. This sequence joins TRBV29-1 and TRBJ2-7, with 10 bases matching TRBD2. The length of the CDR3 is 13 residues. V lost 6 bases to trimming and J lost 2 bases; unmatched junction nucleotides: 4. From germline, CDR1 is SQVTM and CDR2 ANQGSEA. The CDR3 nucleotides are TGCAGCGTAGGACTAGCGGAACCCTACGAGCAGTACTTC. Translating gives CSVGLAEPYEQYF.

The CDR3 sequence is CASSQETGGVSETQYF. The CDR3, as DNA: TGTGCCAGCAGCCAAGAGACTGGGGGAGTATCAGAGACCCAGTACTTC. The V and J genes are TRBV4-2 and TRBJ2-5; D possibly matches TRBD1 or TRBD2 (5 bases each). The germline gives CDR1 LGHNA, CDR2 YNFKEQ. The CDR3 is made up of 16 amino acids. The germline V and J ends were trimmed by 0 bases and 4 bases, with 15 bases remaining between them.

V and J are TRBV5-1 and TRBJ1-4; D is ambiguous. V was clipped by 8 bases and J by 5 bases, with 13 bases between them. This CDR3 is built from 13 residues. Germline V lookup: CDR1 SGHRS, CDR2 YFSETQ. DNA for the CDR3: TGCGCCAGTTCCCAGCTGGGGAATGAAAAACTGTTTTTT. It yields the protein CASSQLGNEKLFF. Supplemented by reference TRBV5-1 and TRBJ1-4, the full variable domain reads KAGVTQTPRYLIKTRGQQVTLSCSPISGHRSVSWYQQTPGQGLQFLFEYFSETQRNKGNFPGRFSGRQFSNSRSEMNVSTLELGDSALYLCASSQLGNEKLFFGSGTQLSVL.

The chain combines TRBV6-4 with TRBJ2-3; 12 bases map to TRBD2. CDR1 is MRHNA, CDR2 SNTAGT, per germline. The CDR3 loop spans 15 amino acids. V lost 4 bases and J lost 3; bases outside the gene matches: 2. CDR3 nucleotides: TGTGCCAGCAGTGGGACTAGCGGGACGACAGATACGCAGTATTTT. Its translation is CASSGTSGTTDTQYF.

V usage is TRBV13 and J usage is TRBJ2-7, with D possibly TRBD2 on 6 matching bases. V dropped 4 bases and J dropped 4 bases, with 20 bases sitting between them. Germline V CDR1 and CDR2: PRHDT, FYEKMQ (reference sequence). The CDR3 has 16 amino acids. The CDR3 reads CASSSQLASIKYEQYF. CDR3 nucleotides: TGTGCCAGCAGCTCGCAACTAGCCTCGATAAAATACGAGCAGTACTTC.

This clone was recorded a few times. The chain links TRBV25-1 to TRBJ1-5; no definite D call. Germline CDR1 is MGHDK and CDR2 is SYGVNS. V was cut by 2 bases and J by 7 bases, with 6 bases left in between. This CDR3 contains 12 residues. CDR3 bases: TGTGCCAGCAGTGAAGAGGGCCAGCCCCAGCATTTT. It codes for CASSEEGQPQHF.

The chain carries TRBV5-4 and TRBJ2-1; 10 bases are a match to TRBD1. In germline, CDR1 is SGHNT, CDR2 YYREEE (reference sequence). V lost 0 bases, J lost 2 bases, and 5 bases stayed unmatched. The CDR3 length is 17 residues. The CDR3 loop reads CASSLDTGTGAYNEQFF. In DNA form, the CDR3 reads TGTGCCAGCAGCTTGGATACCGGGACAGGGGCCTACAATGAGCAGTTCTTC. The entire variable domain, with the rest obtained from reference TRBV5-4 and TRBJ2-1, is as follows: ETGVTQSPTHLIKTRGQQVTLRCSSQSGHNTVSWYQQALGQGPQFIFQYYREEENGRGNFPPRFSGLQFPNYSSELNVNALELDDSALYLCASSLDTGTGAYNEQFFGPGTRLTVL.